This T cell receptor (beta chain) emerged from a study of control samples from healthy donors and cancer patients. Data came from immunoSEQ multiplex PCR; TCRdb stores just in-frame clones and leaves some out. The data hold about 200,000 clones, with 90% to 95% observed a single time. The ends lost 0 bases at V and 2 bases at J; junction bases unmatched: 12. Germline V lookup: CDR1 GTSNPN, CDR2 SVGIG (reference sequence). The CDR3 spans 19 residues. Sequencing used blood. The chain is built from TRBV30 and TRBJ2-6; TRBD1 agrees at 8 bases. The source of this sequence is a man aged 30 to 39 in good health. The CDR3 region has the DNA TGTGCCTGGAGTGTCAGGGGGCCACCCATCATGGCTGGGGCCAACGTCCTGACTTTC. Its protein product is CAWSVRGPPIMAGANVLTF.